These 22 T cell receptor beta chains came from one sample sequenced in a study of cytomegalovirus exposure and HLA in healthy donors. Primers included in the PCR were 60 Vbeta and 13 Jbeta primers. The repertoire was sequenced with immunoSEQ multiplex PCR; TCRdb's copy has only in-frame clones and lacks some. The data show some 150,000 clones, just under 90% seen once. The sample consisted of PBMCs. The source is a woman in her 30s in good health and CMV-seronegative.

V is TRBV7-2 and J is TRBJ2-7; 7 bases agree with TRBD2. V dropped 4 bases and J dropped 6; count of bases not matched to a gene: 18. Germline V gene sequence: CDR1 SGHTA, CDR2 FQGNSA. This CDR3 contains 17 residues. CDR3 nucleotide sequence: TGTGCCAGCAGCTCTTCAATAAACGGACTAGATGGTCTCGAGCAGTACTTC. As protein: CASSSSINGLDGLEQYF.

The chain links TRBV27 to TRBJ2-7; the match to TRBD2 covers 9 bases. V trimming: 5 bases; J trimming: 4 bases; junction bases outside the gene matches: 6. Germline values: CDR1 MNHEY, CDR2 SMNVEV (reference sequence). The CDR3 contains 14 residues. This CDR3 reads CASSISGRFYEQYF. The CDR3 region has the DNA TGTGCCAGCAGTATTAGCGGGAGATTTTACGAGCAGTACTTC.

CDR3 DNA: TGTGCCAGCAGTGAAGCCCCGACAGTCAATGAGCAGTTCTTC. Its protein is CASSEAPTVNEQFF. The rearrangement uses TRBV2 and TRBJ2-1; the D gene is possibly TRBD1 (5 bases). The CDR3 contains 14 residues. V shed 0 bases and J shed 6 bases, with 9 bases lying between them. Germline assignment: CDR1 SNHLY and CDR2 FYNNEI.

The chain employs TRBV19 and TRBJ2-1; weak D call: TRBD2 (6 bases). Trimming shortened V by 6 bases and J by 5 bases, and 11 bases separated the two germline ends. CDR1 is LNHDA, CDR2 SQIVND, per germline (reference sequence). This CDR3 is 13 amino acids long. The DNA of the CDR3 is TGTGCCAGTAGCCCGGGACTCGACAATGAGCAGTTCTTC. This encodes CASSPGLDNEQFF.

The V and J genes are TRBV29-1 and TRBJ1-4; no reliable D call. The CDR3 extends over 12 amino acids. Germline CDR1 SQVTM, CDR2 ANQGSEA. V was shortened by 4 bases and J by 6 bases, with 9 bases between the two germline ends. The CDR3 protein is CSVAQTDEKLFF. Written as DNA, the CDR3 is TGCAGCGTTGCCCAAACGGATGAAAAACTGTTTTTT.

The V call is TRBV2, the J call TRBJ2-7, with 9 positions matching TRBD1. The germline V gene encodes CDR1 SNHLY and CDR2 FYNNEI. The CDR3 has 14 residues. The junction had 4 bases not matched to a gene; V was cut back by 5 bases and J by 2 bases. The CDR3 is CASSWGQGPYEQYF. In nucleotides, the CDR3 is TGTGCCAGCAGTTGGGGACAGGGCCCCTACGAGCAGTACTTC.

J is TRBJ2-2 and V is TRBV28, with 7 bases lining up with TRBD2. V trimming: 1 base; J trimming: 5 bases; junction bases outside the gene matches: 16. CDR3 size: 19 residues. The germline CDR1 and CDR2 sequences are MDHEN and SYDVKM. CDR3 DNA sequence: TGTGCCAGCAGTTTATATGGGAGGGCCGTGCGGGTGAGAACCGGGGAGCTGTTTTTT. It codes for CASSLYGRAVRVRTGELFF.

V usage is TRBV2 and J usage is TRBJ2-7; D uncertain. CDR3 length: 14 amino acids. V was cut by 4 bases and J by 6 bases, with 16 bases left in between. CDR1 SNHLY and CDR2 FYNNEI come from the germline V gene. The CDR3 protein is CASSVVISLSEQYF. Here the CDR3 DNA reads TGTGCCAGCAGTGTAGTGATTTCTCTCTCCGAGCAGTACTTC.

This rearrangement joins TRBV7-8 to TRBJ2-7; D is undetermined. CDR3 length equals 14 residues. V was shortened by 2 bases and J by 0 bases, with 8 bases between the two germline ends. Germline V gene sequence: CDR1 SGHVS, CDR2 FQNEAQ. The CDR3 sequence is CASSLLQNSYEQYF. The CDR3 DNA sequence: TGTGCCAGCAGCTTACTACAGAACTCCTACGAGCAGTACTTC.

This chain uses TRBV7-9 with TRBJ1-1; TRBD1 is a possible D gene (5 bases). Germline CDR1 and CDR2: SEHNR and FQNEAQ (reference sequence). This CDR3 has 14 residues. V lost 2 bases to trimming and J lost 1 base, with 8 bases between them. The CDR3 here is CASSLSGPNTEAFF. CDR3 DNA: TGTGCCAGCAGCTTATCAGGGCCGAACACTGAAGCTTTCTTT.

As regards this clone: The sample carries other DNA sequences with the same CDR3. The CDR3 reads CASSLPGQGNYGYTF. The CDR3 DNA reads as TGTGCCAGCAGTCTCCCAGGACAGGGTAACTATGGCTACACCTTC. The chain joins TRBV28 to TRBJ1-2, with 8 bases fitting TRBD1. CDR1 MDHEN and CDR2 SYDVKM come from the germline V gene. The CDR3 runs 15 residues. V lost 5 bases, J lost 1 base, and 6 bases stayed unmatched.

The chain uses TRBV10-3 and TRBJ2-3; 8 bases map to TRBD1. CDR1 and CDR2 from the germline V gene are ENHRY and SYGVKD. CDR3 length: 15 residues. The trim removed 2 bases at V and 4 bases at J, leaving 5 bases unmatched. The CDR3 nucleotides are TGTGCCATCAGTGAGGGGACAGGCCGGCCAGATACGCAGTATTTT. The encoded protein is CAISEGTGRPDTQYF.

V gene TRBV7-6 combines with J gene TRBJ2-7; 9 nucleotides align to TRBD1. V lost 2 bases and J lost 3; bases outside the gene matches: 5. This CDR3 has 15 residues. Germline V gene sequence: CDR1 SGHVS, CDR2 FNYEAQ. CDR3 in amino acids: CASSLYPGQGYEQYF. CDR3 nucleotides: TGTGCCAGCAGCTTATACCCGGGACAGGGCTACGAGCAGTACTTC.

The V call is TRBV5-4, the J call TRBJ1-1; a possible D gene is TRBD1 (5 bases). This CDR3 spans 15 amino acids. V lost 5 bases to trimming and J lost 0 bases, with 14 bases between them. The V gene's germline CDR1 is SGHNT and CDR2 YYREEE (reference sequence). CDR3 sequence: CASSTGLTLNTEAFF. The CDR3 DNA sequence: TGTGCCAGCAGTACGGGACTGACCTTGAACACTGAAGCTTTCTTT.

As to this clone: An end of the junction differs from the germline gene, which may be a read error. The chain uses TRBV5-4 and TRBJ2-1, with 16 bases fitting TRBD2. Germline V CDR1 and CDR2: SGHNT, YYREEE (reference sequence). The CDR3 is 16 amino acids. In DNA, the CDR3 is TGTGCCAGCAGATTGGGACTAGCGGGAGGGGACAATGAGCAGTTCTTC. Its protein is CASRLGLAGGDNEQFF.

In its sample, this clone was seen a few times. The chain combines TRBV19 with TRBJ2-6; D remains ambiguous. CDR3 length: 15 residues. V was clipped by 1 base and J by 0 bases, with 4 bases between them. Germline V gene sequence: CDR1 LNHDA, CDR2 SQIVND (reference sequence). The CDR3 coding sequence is TGTGCCAGTAGTATAGGTAACTCTGGGGCCAACGTCCTGACTTTC. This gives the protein CASSIGNSGANVLTF. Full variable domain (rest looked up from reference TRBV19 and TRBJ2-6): DGGITQSPKYLFRKEGQNVTLSCEQNLNHDAMYWYRQDPGQGLRLIYYSQIVNDFQKGDIAEGYSVSREKKESFPLTVTSAQKNPTAFYLCASSIGNSGANVLTFGAGSRLTVL.

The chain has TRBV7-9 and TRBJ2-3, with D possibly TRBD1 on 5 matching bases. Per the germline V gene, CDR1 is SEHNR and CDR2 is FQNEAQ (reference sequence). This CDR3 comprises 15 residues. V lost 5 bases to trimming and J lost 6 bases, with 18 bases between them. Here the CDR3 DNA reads TGTGCCAGCAGCCGCTTTCCTACAGGACATGATACGCAGTATTTT. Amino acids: CASSRFPTGHDTQYF. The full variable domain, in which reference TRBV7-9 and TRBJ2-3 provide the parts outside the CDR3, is DTGVSQNPRHKITKRGQNVTFRCDPISEHNRLYWYRQTLGQGPEFLTYFQNEAQLEKSRLLSDRFSAERPKGSFSTLEIQRTEQGDSAMYLCASSRFPTGHDTQYFGPGTRLTVL.

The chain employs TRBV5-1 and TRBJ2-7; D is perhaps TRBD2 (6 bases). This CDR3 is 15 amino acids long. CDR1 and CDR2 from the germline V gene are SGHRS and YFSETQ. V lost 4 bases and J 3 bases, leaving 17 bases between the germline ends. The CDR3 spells CASSLGEDSGYEQYF. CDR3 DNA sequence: TGCGCCAGCAGCCTGGGGGAGGACTCAGGCTACGAGCAGTACTTC.

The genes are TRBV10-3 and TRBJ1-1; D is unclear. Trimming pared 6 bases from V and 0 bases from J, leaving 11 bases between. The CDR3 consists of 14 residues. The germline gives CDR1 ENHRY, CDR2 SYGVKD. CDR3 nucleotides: TGTGCCATCAGGGAGACAACCCTGAACACTGAAGCTTTCTTT. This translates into CAIRETTLNTEAFF.

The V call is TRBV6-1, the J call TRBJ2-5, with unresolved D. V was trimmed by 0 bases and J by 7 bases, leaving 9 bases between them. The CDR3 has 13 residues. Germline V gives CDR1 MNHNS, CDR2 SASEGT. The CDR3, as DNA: TGTGCCAGCAGTGAAGCAGTCGCGGTGACCCAGTACTTC. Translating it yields CASSEAVAVTQYF.

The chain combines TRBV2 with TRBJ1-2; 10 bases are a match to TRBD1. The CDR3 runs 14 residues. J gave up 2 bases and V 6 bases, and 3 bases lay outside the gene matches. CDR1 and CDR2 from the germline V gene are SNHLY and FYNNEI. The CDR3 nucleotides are TGTGCCAGCAGGGGGGACAGGGGAAACTATGGCTACACCTTC. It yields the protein CASRGDRGNYGYTF.

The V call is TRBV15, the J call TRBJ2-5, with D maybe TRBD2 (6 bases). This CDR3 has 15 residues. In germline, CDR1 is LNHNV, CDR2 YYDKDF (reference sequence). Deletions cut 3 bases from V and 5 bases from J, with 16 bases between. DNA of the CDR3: TGTGCCACCAGCAGGGAGGGTGGGGTGGCGGAGACCCAGTACTTC. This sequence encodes CATSREGGVAETQYF.